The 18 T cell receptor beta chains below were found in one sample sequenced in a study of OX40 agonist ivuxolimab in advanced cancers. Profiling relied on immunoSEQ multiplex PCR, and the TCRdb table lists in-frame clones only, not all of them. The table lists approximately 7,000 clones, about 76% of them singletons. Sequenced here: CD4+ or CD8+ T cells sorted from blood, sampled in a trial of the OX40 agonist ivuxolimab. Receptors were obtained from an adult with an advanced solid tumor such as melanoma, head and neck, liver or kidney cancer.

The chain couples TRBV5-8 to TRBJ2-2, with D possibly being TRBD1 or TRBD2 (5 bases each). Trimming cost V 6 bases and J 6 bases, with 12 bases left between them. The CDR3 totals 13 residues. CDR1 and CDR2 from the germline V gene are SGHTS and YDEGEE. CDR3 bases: TGTGCCAGCACCTTTCTGGGGGCCGGGGAGCTGTTTTTT. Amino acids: CASTFLGAGELFF.

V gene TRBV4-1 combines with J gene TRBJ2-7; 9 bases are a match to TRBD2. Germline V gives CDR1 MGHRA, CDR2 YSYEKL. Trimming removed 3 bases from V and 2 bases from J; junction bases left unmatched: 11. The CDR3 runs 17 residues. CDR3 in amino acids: CASSHRPPGLAPYEQYF. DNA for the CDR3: TGCGCCAGCAGCCACCGCCCCCCGGGACTAGCACCCTACGAGCAGTACTTC.

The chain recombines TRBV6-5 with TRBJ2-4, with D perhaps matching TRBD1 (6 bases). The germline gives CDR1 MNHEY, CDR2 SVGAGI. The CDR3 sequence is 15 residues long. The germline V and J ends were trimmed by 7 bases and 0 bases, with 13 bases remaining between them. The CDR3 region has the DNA TGTGCCAGCACTCCTTCAGGGGAAGCCAAAAACATTCAGTACTTC. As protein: CASTPSGEAKNIQYF.

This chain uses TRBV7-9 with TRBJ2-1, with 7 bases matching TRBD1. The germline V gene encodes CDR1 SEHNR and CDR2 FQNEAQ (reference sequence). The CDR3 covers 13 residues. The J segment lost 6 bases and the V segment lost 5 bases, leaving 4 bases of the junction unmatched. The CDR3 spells CASSIGTVNEQFF. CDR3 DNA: TGTGCCAGCAGCATTGGGACAGTCAATGAGCAGTTCTTC.

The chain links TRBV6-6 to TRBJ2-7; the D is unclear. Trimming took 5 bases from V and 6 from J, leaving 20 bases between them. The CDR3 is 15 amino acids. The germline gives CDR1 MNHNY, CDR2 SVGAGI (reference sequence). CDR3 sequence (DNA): TGTGCCAGCAGTCCCTTTGGCGTCCGGCCGTCCGAGCAGTACTTC. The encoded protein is CASSPFGVRPSEQYF.

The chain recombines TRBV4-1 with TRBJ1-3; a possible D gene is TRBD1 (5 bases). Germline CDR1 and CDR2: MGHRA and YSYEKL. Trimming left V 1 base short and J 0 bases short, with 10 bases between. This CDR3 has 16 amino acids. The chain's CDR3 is CASSQVPGRSGNTIYF. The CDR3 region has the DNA TGCGCCAGCAGCCAAGTTCCAGGGCGCTCTGGAAACACCATATATTTT.

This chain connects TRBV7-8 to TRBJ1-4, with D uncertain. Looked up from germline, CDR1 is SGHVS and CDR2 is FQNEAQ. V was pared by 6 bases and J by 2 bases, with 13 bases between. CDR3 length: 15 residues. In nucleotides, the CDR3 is TGTGCCAGCAGAGCCGGGCGTGGGACTAATGAAAAACTGTTTTTT. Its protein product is CASRAGRGTNEKLFF. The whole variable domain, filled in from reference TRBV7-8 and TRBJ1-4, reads GAGVSQSPRYKVAKRGQDVALRCDPISGHVSLFWYQQALGQGPEFLTYFQNEAQLDKSGLPSDRFFAERPEGSVSTLKIQRTQQEDSAVYLCASRAGRGTNEKLFFGSGTQLSVL.

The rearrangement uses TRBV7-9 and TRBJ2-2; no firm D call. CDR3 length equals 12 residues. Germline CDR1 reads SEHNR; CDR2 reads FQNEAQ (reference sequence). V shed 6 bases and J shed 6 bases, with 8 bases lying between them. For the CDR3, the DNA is TGTGCCAGCAGAGTAGGCCCCGGGGAGCTGTTTTTT. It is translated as CASRVGPGELFF.

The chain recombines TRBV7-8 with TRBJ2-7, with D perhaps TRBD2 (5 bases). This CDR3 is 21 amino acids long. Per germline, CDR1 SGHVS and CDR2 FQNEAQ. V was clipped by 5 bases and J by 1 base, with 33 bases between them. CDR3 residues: CASSLPAHRGSLAAGSYEQYF. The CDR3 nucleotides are TGTGCCAGCAGCCTCCCCGCACATCGGGGATCCCTTGCCGCCGGGTCCTACGAGCAGTACTTC.

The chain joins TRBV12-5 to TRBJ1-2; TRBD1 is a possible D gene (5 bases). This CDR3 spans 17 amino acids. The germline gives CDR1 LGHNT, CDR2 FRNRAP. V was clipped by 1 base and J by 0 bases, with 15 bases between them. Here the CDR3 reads CASGLAPRGLSNYGYTF. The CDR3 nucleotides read TGTGCTAGTGGTTTGGCCCCGAGGGGCTTATCTAACTATGGCTACACCTTC.

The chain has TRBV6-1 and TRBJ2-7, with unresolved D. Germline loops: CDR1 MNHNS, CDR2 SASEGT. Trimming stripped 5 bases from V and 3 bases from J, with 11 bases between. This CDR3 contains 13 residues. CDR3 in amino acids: CASSRALNYEQYF. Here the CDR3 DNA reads TGTGCCAGCAGTAGGGCCCTAAACTACGAGCAGTACTTC.

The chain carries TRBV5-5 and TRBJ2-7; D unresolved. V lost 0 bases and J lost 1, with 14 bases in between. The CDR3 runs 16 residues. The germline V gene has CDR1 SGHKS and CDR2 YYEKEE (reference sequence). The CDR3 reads CASSLEAGTPSYEQYF. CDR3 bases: TGTGCCAGCAGCTTGGAGGCCGGCACTCCTTCCTACGAGCAGTACTTC. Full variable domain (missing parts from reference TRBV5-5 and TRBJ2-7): DAGVTQSPTHLIKTRGQQVTLRCSPISGHKSVSWYQQVLGQGPQFIFQYYEKEERGRGNFPDRFSARQFPNYSSELNVNALLLGDSALYLCASSLEAGTPSYEQYFGPGTRLTVT.

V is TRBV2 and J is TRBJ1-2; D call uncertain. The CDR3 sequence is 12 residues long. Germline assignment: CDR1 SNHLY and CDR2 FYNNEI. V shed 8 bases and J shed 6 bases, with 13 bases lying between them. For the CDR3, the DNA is TGTGCCAGCGCGGTCAGTTTAAATGGCTACACCTTC. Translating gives CASAVSLNGYTF. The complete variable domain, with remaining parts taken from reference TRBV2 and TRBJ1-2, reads EPEVTQTPSHQVTQMGQEVILRCVPISNHLYFYWYRQILGQKVEFLVSFYNNEISEKSEIFDDQFSVERPDGSNFTLKIRSTKLEDSAMYFCASAVSLNGYTFGSGTRLTVV.

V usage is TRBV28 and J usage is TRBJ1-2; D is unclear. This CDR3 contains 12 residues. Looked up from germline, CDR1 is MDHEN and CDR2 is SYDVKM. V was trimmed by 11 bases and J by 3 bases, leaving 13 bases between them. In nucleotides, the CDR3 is TGTGCCGGCAACGGACGCGACTATGGCTACACCTTC. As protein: CAGNGRDYGYTF.

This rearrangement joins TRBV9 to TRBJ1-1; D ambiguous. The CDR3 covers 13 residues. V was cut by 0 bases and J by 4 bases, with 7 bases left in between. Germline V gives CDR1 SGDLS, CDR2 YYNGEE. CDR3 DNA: TGTGCCAGCAGCGTAGGGGGTAGCACTGAAGCTTTCTTT. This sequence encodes CASSVGGSTEAFF.

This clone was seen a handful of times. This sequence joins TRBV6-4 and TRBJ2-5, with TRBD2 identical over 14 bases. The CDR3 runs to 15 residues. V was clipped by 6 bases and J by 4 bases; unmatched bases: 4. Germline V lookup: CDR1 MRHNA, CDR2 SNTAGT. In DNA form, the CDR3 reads TGTGCCAGCAGAATGACTAGCGGGAGGGGAGAGACCCAGTACTTC. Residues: CASRMTSGRGETQYF.

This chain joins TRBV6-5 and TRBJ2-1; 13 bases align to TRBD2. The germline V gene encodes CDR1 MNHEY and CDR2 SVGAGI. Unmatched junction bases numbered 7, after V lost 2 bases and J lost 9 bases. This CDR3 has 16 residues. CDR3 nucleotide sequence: TGTGCCAGCAGTTACACGTGGACTAGCGGGAGTGTTGAGCAGTTCTTC. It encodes CASSYTWTSGSVEQFF.

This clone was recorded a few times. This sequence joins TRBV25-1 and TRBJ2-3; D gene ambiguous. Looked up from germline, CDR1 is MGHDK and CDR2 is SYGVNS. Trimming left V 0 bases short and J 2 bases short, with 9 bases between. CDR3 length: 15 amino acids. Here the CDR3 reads CASSEYDTYTDTQYF. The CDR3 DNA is TGTGCCAGCAGTGAATATGATACATACACAGATACGCAGTATTTT.